This T cell receptor (beta chain) was sequenced for a study of cytomegalovirus exposure and HLA in healthy donors. Use of 60 Vbeta and 13 Jbeta primers characterized the PCR. Profiled with immunoSEQ multiplex PCR; TCRdb holds only in-frame clones, not every one. The table has about 150,000 clones, roughly 84% seen once; the top ten hold 1.2%. The V end lost 7 bases, the J end lost 5 bases, and 11 bases lay between the germline ends. This CDR3 comprises 12 residues. Germline assignment: CDR1 SGHRS and CDR2 YFSETQ. Study-wide findings and caveats: Upon later analysis, TCR association rates were observed to vary by HLA locus, being highest for DRB1 and lowest for HLA-C. Within a later analysis, the majority of CMV-associated TCR beta chains appeared HLA-restricted. Serostatus for CMV was the only available immune exposure information.

Concerning this clone itself: Its specificity is not known.

This TCR derives from a boy under 10 years old in good health and CMV-seronegative. The chain links TRBV5-1 to TRBJ2-3; no firm D call. The sequenced sample consisted of PBMCs. CDR3 in amino acids: CASLGVGDTQYF. CDR3 DNA: TGCGCCAGCCTTGGAGTGGGAGATACGCAGTATTTT.